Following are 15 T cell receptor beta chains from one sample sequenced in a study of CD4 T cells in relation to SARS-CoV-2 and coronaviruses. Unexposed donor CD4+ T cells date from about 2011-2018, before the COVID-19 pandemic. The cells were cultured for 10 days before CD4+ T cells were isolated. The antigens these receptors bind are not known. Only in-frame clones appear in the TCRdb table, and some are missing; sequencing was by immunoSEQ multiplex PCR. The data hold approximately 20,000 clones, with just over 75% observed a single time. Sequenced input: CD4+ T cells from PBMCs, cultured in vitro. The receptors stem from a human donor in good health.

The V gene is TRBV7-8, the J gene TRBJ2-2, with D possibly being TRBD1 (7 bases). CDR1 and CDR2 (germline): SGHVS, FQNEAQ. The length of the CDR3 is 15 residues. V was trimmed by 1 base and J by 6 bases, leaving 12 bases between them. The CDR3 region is CASSLGTGGAGELFF. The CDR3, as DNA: TGTGCCAGCAGCTTAGGGACAGGCGGGGCCGGGGAGCTGTTTTTT.

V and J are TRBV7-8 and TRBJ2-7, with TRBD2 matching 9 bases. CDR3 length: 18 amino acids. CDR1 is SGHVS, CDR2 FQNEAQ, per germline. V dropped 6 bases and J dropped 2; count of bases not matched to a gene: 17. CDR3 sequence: CASSRGVWREGSPYEQYF. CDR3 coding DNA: TGTGCCAGCAGTCGAGGTGTGTGGCGGGAGGGGTCCCCCTACGAGCAGTACTTC.

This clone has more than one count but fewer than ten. The CDR3 spells CASSEKGRVEQFF. CDR3 nucleotides: TGTGCCAGCAGTGAAAAGGGTCGGGTTGAGCAGTTCTTC. V gene TRBV2 combines with J gene TRBJ2-1; D is unclear. Trimming pared 2 bases from V and 9 bases from J, leaving 11 bases between. The CDR3 extends over 13 amino acids. CDR1 and CDR2 (germline): SNHLY, FYNNEI. Filled out from reference TRBV2 and TRBJ2-1, the complete variable domain reads EPEVTQTPSHQVTQMGQEVILRCVPISNHLYFYWYRQILGQKVEFLVSFYNNEISEKSEIFDDQFSVERPDGSNFTLKIRSTKLEDSAMYFCASSEKGRVEQFFGPGTRLTVL.

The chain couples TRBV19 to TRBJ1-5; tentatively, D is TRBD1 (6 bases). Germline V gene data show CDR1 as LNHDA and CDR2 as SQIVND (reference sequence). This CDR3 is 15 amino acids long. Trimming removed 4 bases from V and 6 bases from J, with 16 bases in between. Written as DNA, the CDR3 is TGTGCCAGTAGTACAGGGGAAGGAAGAAGTCAGCCCCAGCATTTT. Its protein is CASSTGEGRSQPQHF.

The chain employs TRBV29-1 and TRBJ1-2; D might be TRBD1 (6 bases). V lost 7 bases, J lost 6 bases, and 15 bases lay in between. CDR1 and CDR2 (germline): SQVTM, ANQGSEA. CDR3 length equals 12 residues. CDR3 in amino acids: CSAVQGGDGYTF. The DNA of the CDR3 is TGCAGCGCAGTACAGGGTGGGGATGGCTACACCTTC.

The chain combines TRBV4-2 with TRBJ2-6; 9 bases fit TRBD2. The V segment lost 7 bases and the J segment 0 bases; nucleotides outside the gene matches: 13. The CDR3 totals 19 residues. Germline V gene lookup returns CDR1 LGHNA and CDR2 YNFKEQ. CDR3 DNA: TGTGCCAGCAACCAGCCCCAACTAGCGGGTTACTCTGGGGCCAACGTCCTGACTTTC. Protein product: CASNQPQLAGYSGANVLTF.

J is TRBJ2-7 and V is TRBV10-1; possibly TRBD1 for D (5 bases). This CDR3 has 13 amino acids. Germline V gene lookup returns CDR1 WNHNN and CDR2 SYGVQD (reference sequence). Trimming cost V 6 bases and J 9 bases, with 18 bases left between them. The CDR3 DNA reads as TGCGCCAGCAGACCGACAGTATACGTATGGCAGTACTTC. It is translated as CASRPTVYVWQYF.

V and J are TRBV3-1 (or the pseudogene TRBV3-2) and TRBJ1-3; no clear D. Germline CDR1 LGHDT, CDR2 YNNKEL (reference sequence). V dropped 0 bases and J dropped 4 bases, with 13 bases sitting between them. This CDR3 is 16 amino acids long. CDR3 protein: CASSQERIRGGNTIYF. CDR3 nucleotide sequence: TGTGCCAGCAGCCAAGAAAGAATTCGGGGAGGAAACACCATATATTTT.

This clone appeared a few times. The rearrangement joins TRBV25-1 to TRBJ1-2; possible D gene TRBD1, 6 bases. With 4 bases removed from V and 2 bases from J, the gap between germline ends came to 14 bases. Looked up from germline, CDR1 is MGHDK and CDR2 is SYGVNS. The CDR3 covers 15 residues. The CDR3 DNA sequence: TGTGCCAGCAGTGTTGGGACTAGGGGGAACTATGGCTACACCTTC. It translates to CASSVGTRGNYGYTF.

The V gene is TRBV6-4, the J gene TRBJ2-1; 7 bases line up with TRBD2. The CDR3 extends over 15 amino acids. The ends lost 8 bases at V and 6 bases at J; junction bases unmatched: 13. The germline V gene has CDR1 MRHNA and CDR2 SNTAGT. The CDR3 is CASQKGGEAGNEQFF. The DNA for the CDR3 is TGTGCCAGCCAGAAGGGAGGGGAGGCGGGCAATGAGCAGTTCTTC.

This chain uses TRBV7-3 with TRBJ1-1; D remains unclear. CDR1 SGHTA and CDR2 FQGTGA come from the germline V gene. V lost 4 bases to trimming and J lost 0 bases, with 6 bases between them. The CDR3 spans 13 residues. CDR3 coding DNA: TGTGCCAGCAGCTCCCAGCTGAACACTGAAGCTTTCTTT. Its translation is CASSSQLNTEAFF. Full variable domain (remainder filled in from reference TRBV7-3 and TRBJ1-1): GAGVSQTPSNKVTEKGKYVELRCDPISGHTALYWYRQSLGQGPEFLIYFQGTGAADDSGLPNDRFFAVRPEGSVSTLKIQRTERGDSAVYLCASSSQLNTEAFFGQGTRLTVV.

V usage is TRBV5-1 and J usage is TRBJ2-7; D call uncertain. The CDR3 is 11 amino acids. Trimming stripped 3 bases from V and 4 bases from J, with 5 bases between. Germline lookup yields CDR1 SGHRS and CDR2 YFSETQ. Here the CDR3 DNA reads TGCGCCAGCAGCTCAACATACGAGCAGTACTTC. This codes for CASSSTYEQYF.

This chain's CDR3 is CASSELGNYGYTF. In DNA form, the CDR3 reads TGTGCCAGCAGTGAATTAGGGAATTATGGCTACACCTTC. The chain joins TRBV2 to TRBJ1-2; D is unclear. Trimming stripped 2 bases from V and 5 bases from J, with 9 bases between. This CDR3 spans 13 amino acids. Germline V gene lookup returns CDR1 SNHLY and CDR2 FYNNEI.

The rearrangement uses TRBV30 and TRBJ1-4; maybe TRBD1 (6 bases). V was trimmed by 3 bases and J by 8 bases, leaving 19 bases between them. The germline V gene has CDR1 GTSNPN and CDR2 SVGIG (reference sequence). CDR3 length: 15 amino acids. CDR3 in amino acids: CAWSPAGGRREKLFF. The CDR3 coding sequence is TGTGCCTGGAGCCCCGCGGGGGGGCGAAGGGAAAAACTGTTTTTT.

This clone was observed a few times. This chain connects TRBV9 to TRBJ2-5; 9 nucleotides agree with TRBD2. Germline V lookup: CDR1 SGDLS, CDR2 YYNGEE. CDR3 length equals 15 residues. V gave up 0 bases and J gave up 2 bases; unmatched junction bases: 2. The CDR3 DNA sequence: TGTGCCAGCAGCGTAGTAGCGGGAGCGCAAGAGACCCAGTACTTC. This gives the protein CASSVVAGAQETQYF.